Listed below are T cell receptor beta chains from one sample, sequenced in a study of shared clonotypes between healthy human individuals. Repertoires were generated with immunoSEQ multiplex PCR, while TCRdb's copy carries only in-frame clones and drops some. In the table there are approximately 2,000,000 clones, around 95% of which are singletons. The sample was naive CD8+ T cells from PBMCs. These receptors were obtained from a man aged 18 to 30 in good health. Some clones in this sample may be carry-over from other donors' samples. CDR3s include the opening cysteine and the closing phenylalanine or tryptophan. The D gene is left open where the match is weak. A row's size may be missing; if present it is once, few, many or a size class.

>-|TRBV28|-|TRBJ2-7
TGTGCCAGCAGTTTCGGGTACACCTACGAGCAGTACTTC
CASSFGYTYEQYF
>-|TRBV19|-|TRBJ2-5
TGTGCCAGTAGTCCCCCCAGGCACCAACAAGAGACCCAGTACTTC
CASSPPRHQQETQYF
>-|TRBV7-3|-|TRBJ1-1
TGTGCCAGCAGCCTAGGGGTGTCCACTGAAGCTTTCTTT
CASSLGVSTEAFF
>-|TRBV5-1|-|TRBJ1-1
TGCGCCAGCAGCTTCACCCGGGACATAAACACTGAAGCTTTCTTT
CASSFTRDINTEAFF
>once|TRBV27|-|TRBJ2-2
TGTGCCAGCAGTTCACACCAACTCCCGGGGGCCGGGGAGCTGTTTTTT
CASSSHQLPGAGELFF
>-|TRBV4-1|TRBD2|TRBJ2-7
TGCGCCAGCAGCCAAGCCGTCGGGACTAGCGGGAAAGGGGTTGTCGCGAGAGAGCAGTACTTC
CASSQAVGTSGKGVVAREQYF
>-|TRBV4-1|-|TRBJ1-1
TGCGCCAGCAGCCAAGACTTGAGGGGTGAAGCTTTCTTT
CASSQDLRGEAFF
>-|TRBV27|TRBD1|TRBJ2-7
TGTGCCAGCAGTTTATGGACAGGGAGCGACGAGCAGTACTTC
CASSLWTGSDEQYF
>-|TRBV29-1|-|TRBJ2-1
TGCAGCGTTGAGGCCGAGATTAATGAGCAGTTCTTC
CSVEAEINEQFF
>-|TRBV7-3|-|TRBJ2-3
TGTGCCAGCAGCTTAGGGATCGGTGGCGCCACAGATACGCAGTATTTT
CASSLGIGGATDTQYF
>-|TRBV28|-|TRBJ2-2
TGTGCCAGCAGTTTGGTGGGCCAGGGTAGGGAGCTGTTTTTT
CASSLVGQGRELFF
>once|TRBV7-8|TRBD2|TRBJ2-7
TGTGCCAGCAGCGGTGGTCTTGGGTGGTCGGGACTAGCGGACGAGCAGTACTTC
CASSGGLGWSGLADEQYF
>-|TRBV5-5|-|TRBJ1-1
TGTGCCAGCAGCACAGACCACACTGAAGCTTTCTTT
CASSTDHTEAFF
>-|TRBV5-1|TRBD2|TRBJ2-5
TGCGCCAGCAGCCCGTGGGCGGGAGAAGGCCAAGAGACCCAGTACTTC
CASSPWAGEGQETQYF
>-|TRBV27|-|TRBJ1-2
TGTGCCAGCAGTCAGCACTGGGACTATGGCTACACCTTC
CASSQHWDYGYTF
>once|TRBV6-4|TRBD1|TRBJ1-2
TGTGCCAGCAGTGACGAAGGACAGGGGGCTGCTAGCTATGGCTACACCTTC
CASSDEGQGAASYGYTF
>-|TRBV7-7|-|TRBJ2-5
TGTGCCAGCAGCCGGTCCGGGTACAGACTACAAGAGACCCAGTACTTC
CASSRSGYRLQETQYF
>-|TRBV28|-|TRBJ2-3
TGTGCCAGCAGTCAGACAGGCCGCACAGATACGCAGTATTTT
CASSQTGRTDTQYF
>few|TRBV2|TRBD2|TRBJ2-1
TGTGCCAGCAGCGTGGGACTAGCGAGCTCCTACAATGAGCAGTTCTTC
CASSVGLASSYNEQFF
>-|TRBV6-5|TRBD2|TRBJ2-2
TGTGCCAGCAGTTACTCAGCGGGAGCCATCGGGGAGCTGTTTTTT
CASSYSAGAIGELFF
>-|TRBV19|-|TRBJ2-6
TGTGCCAGTAGTATAGCAGGGCCTGGGGCCAACGTCCTGACTTTC
CASSIAGPGANVLTF
>-|TRBV7-9|-|TRBJ2-1
TGTGCCAGCAGCTTTCAGACTATCGACAATGAGCAGTTCTTC
CASSFQTIDNEQFF
>-|TRBV21-1|-|TRBJ1-1
TGTGCCAGCATTACTGGGGTGAACACTGAAGCTTTCTTT
CASITGVNTEAFF
>-|TRBV27|TRBD1|TRBJ2-1
TGTGCCAGCAGTTTAGGGACAGGGCCCTACAATGAGCAGTTCTTC
CASSLGTGPYNEQFF
>-|TRBV7-2|TRBD2|TRBJ2-7
TGTGCCAGCAGCTTAGTCCCGGCTAGCGGGAGTCGCGGCGAGCAGTACTTC
CASSLVPASGSRGEQYF
>-|TRBV27|TRBD2|TRBJ2-1
TGTGCCAGCAGTAGTCTAGCGGGAAGTAATGAGCAGTTCTTC
CASSSLAGSNEQFF
>-|TRBV5-1|-|TRBJ2-7
TGCGCCAGCAGCTGGACAACGGGACAAGCCTACGAGCAGTACTTC
CASSWTTGQAYEQYF
>once|TRBV4-1|-|TRBJ2-7
TGCGCCAGCAGCTCCAGGGGACGGCCCTACGAGCAGTACTTC
CASSSRGRPYEQYF
>-|TRBV28|TRBD1|TRBJ2-1
TGTGCCAGCAGTTTGGGACAGGGGGTGGATGAGCAGTTCTTC
CASSLGQGVDEQFF
>once|TRBV30|-|TRBJ1-4
TGTGCCTGGAGTGTACGGAGCAGGACTAATGAAAAACTGTTTTTT
CAWSVRSRTNEKLFF
>-|TRBV7-6|-|TRBJ2-1
TGTGCCAGCAGCTTAGTCCCCCGGGACAATGAGCAGTTCTTC
CASSLVPRDNEQFF
>-|TRBV2|-|TRBJ2-5
TGTGCCAGCAGTGCGGCTGAGGGGACCCAGTACTTC
CASSAAEGTQYF
>once|TRBV9|TRBD2|TRBJ2-1
TGTGCCAGCAGAGGACTAGCGGGAGGGCCTGGGGATGAGCAGTTCTTC
CASRGLAGGPGDEQFF
>-|TRBV10-1|TRBD1|TRBJ1-3
TGCGCCAGCAGTCCGGGACAGGGGACTGGAAACACCATATATTTT
CASSPGQGTGNTIYF
>few|TRBV9|TRBD1|TRBJ1-5
TGTGCCAGCAGCGTAGCTGGGACAGGGGTTCAGCCCCAGCATTTT
CASSVAGTGVQPQHF
>once|TRBV14|-|TRBJ2-1
TGTGCCAGCAGCTCCCAGCCCGGTGGAAGCAATGAGCAGTTCTTC
CASSSQPGGSNEQFF
>-|TRBV2|TRBD2|TRBJ2-1
TGTGCCAGCAGTGAGGCAACTAGCGGGAGAACAAGCTCCTACAATGAGCAGTTCTTC
CASSEATSGRTSSYNEQFF
>-|TRBV7-8|TRBD1|TRBJ2-7
TGTGCCAGCAGCCCCCGGGACAGAACCTACGAGCAGTACTTC
CASSPRDRTYEQYF
>-|TRBV9|-|TRBJ2-7
TGTGCCAGCAGCGAGGGGGTGGAGGGCGAGCAGTACTTC
CASSEGVEGEQYF
>-|TRBV28|-|TRBJ2-7
TGTGCCAGCAGTTTGCCGGGAAACTACGAGCAGTACTTC
CASSLPGNYEQYF
>-|TRBV7-6|TRBD1|TRBJ2-3
TGTGCCAGCAGCTTGACCCCCTACAGGGGCGTCAACACAGATACGCAGTATTTT
CASSLTPYRGVNTDTQYF
>-|TRBV11-2|-|TRBJ1-3
TGTGCCAGCAGCTTAGTTGCGAATAAGGGATACACCATATATTTT
CASSLVANKGYTIYF
>-|TRBV15|-|TRBJ2-2
TGTGCCACCAGCAGAGACCAACAGGTCCCCGGGGAGCTGTTTTTT
CATSRDQQVPGELFF
>-|TRBV6-6|TRBD2|TRBJ2-3
TGTGCCAGCAGTTCCCCACTAGCGGGAGTATCAGATACGCAGTATTTT
CASSSPLAGVSDTQYF
>-|TRBV10-1|-|TRBJ2-5
TGCGCCAGTCCCCGGGCCCAGTACTTC
CASPRAQYF
>-|TRBV7-9|TRBD1|TRBJ2-1
TGTGCCAGCAGCTTCGAGGGGGCATATGAGCAGTTCTTC
CASSFEGAYEQFF
>-|TRBV27|-|TRBJ2-3
TGTGCCAGCAGTTTATCGAGGACAGGCACTTTGCCCGTGGTACTAGCCCGGTTGGATACGCAGTATTTT
CASSLSRTGTLPVVLARLDTQYF
>-|TRBV30|-|TRBJ1-3
TGTGCCTGGAGTCCCCCCATCTCCGGAAACACCATATATTTT
CAWSPPISGNTIYF
>-|TRBV13|TRBD2|TRBJ2-2
TGTGCCAGCAGCTTGAGACTAGCGGGAACCCTCGGGGAGCTGTTTTTT
CASSLRLAGTLGELFF
>-|TRBV5-6|-|TRBJ2-7
TGTGCCAGCAGCTTGGGACAGACCTGGAGGGAGCAGTACTTC
CASSLGQTWREQYF
>-|TRBV7-3|-|TRBJ2-1
TGTGCCAGCAGCCAACTACTAGAAGGTGAGCAGTTCTTC
CASSQLLEGEQFF
>-|TRBV4-3|-|TRBJ2-4
TGCGCCAGCAGCCAGACAAGCGCCCCCAAAAACATTCAGTACTTC
CASSQTSAPKNIQYF
>-|TRBV27|TRBD2|TRBJ2-1
TGTGCCAGCAGCCTTCTACCAACCGGACTAGCGGGAGTAAAAGAGCAGTTCTTC
CASSLLPTGLAGVKEQFF
>-|TRBV28|-|TRBJ2-2
TGTGCCAGCAGCGGGAGCGGTACCGGGGAGCTGTTTTTT
CASSGSGTGELFF
>-|TRBV7-8|TRBD2|TRBJ2-7
TGTGCCAGCAGGGCACTAGCGGCACTCCTCTACGAGCAGTACTTC
CASRALAALLYEQYF